Listed here are 26 T cell receptor beta chains from one sample, sequenced in a study of OX40 agonist ivuxolimab in advanced cancers. Sequencing used immunoSEQ multiplex PCR; TCRdb keeps in-frame clones, though not all of them. The sample shows roughly 76,000 clones, about 79% of them seen only once. Sample: CD4+ or CD8+ T cells sorted from blood, taken in a trial of the OX40 agonist ivuxolimab. Receptor source: an adult with an advanced solid tumor such as melanoma, head and neck, liver or kidney cancer.

V usage is TRBV7-8 and J usage is TRBJ2-3; 13 nucleotides align to TRBD2. Trimming took 5 bases from V and 5 from J; bases not matched to a gene: 10. There are 17 residues in the CDR3. The germline CDR1 and CDR2 sequences are SGHVS and FQNEAQ. CDR3 residues: CASSRTLAGGLIDTQYF. As DNA, the CDR3 is TGTGCCAGCAGCCGAACACTAGCGGGGGGGCTGATAGATACGCAGTATTTT.

CDR3 in amino acids: CASSISGGAKNIQYF. CDR3 in DNA: TGTGCCAGCAGTATAAGCGGGGGGGCAAAGAACATTCAGTACTTC. This rearrangement joins TRBV7-2 to TRBJ2-4, with 10 bases fitting TRBD2. Germline V gene lookup returns CDR1 SGHTA and CDR2 FQGNSA. The CDR3 covers 15 residues. J lost 7 bases, V lost 6 bases, and 9 bases had no gene match.

In this sample, this clone turned up once. This chain uses TRBV6-5 with TRBJ2-7, with 8 bases lining up with TRBD1. Per germline, CDR1 MNHEY and CDR2 SVGAGI. The V segment lost 5 bases and the J segment 1 base; nucleotides outside the gene matches: 4. This CDR3 comprises 14 residues. The CDR3 spells CASSPDRVSYEQYF. The DNA for the CDR3 is TGTGCCAGCAGTCCGGACAGGGTATCCTACGAGCAGTACTTC.

V gene TRBV28 combines with J gene TRBJ2-3, with D tentatively TRBD1 (6 bases). Germline values: CDR1 MDHEN, CDR2 SYDVKM. V was pared by 2 bases and J by 2 bases, with 11 bases between. This CDR3 has 15 amino acids. The CDR3 DNA reads TGTGCCAGCAGTTTACCAGGGACATCCACAGATACGCAGTATTTT. Its protein is CASSLPGTSTDTQYF.

The chain is built from TRBV6-5 and TRBJ1-4, with D uncertain. CDR3 length equals 16 residues. V shed 0 bases and J shed 7 bases, with 15 bases lying between them. Germline CDR1 reads MNHEY; CDR2 reads SVGAGI. This CDR3 reads CASSYSIPATGEKLFF. The CDR3 DNA follows: TGTGCCAGCAGTTACTCGATCCCGGCAACTGGTGAAAAACTGTTTTTT.

J is TRBJ1-2 and V is TRBV29-1; 9 bases are shared with TRBD1. This CDR3 contains 12 residues. The germline V gene has CDR1 SQVTM and CDR2 ANQGSEA. The V and J ends lost 6 bases and 8 bases, in that order; junction bases with no gene match: 7. This chain's CDR3 is CSVTGQGLGYTF. The CDR3 coding sequence is TGCAGCGTGACGGGACAGGGACTCGGCTACACCTTC.

The V and J genes are TRBV7-5 and TRBJ1-2; TRBD1 is the table's D call and was not checked against the DNA. TRBV7-5 is described as a pseudogene. The CDR3 runs 12 residues. This CDR3 reads CASSFQDNGYTF. CDR3 coding DNA: TGTGCCAGCAGCTTCCAGGACAATGGCTACACCTTC.

The chain links TRBV15 to TRBJ2-5, with a possible D match to TRBD2 (6 bases). The germline V gene has CDR1 LNHNV and CDR2 YYDKDF (reference sequence). The CDR3 loop spans 14 amino acids. Between the trimmed V and J ends, which lost 0 bases and 7 bases, there was a span of 12 bases. CDR3 sequence reads: CATSREGGGVTQYF. DNA of the CDR3: TGTGCCACCAGCAGAGAAGGAGGAGGGGTGACCCAGTACTTC.

The chain combines TRBV5-4 with TRBJ1-1; D is unresolved. Per germline, CDR1 SGHNT and CDR2 YYREEE (reference sequence). The CDR3 spans 13 residues. V was clipped by 0 bases and J by 7 bases, with 10 bases between them. In DNA form, the CDR3 reads TGTGCCAGCAGCTTGGGGGCAATAGGTGAAGCTTTCTTT. As protein: CASSLGAIGEAFF.

The chain has TRBV14 and TRBJ1-1; D gene ambiguous. CDR3 length: 13 residues. Germline V gives CDR1 SGHDN, CDR2 FVKESK. The germline V and J ends were trimmed by 4 bases and 1 base, with 7 bases remaining between them. The CDR3 region has the DNA TGTGCCAGCAGCCGTTATTCGAACACTGAAGCTTTCTTT. Its translation is CASSRYSNTEAFF.

This chain links TRBV10-1 with TRBJ1-1; D not certain. There are 15 residues in the CDR3. With 4 bases removed from V and 1 base from J, the gap between germline ends came to 13 bases. Germline CDR1 WNHNN, CDR2 SYGVQD (reference sequence). Here the CDR3 reads CASSAEGSGNTEAFF. The CDR3 DNA reads as TGCGCCAGCAGTGCGGAGGGATCGGGGAACACTGAAGCTTTCTTT.

V gene TRBV7-2 combines with J gene TRBJ1-2; 7 nucleotides match TRBD1. The CDR3 is 15 residues long. V was clipped by 2 bases and J by 7 bases; unmatched bases: 10. Germline assignment: CDR1 SGHTA and CDR2 FQGNSA. The CDR3 DNA reads as TGTGCCAGCAGCTTAATAGGGGGCGCGCCTCGTGGCTACACCTTC. Translating gives CASSLIGGAPRGYTF. The whole variable domain, remainder taken from reference TRBV7-2 and TRBJ1-2, is GAGVSQSPSNKVTEKGKDVELRCDPISGHTALYWYRQSLGQGLEFLIYFQGNSAPDKSGLPSDRFSAERTGGSVSTLTIQRTQQEDSAVYLCASSLIGGAPRGYTFGSGTRLTVV.

The chain combines TRBV7-2 with TRBJ1-1; D remains ambiguous. V lost 5 bases and J 1 base, leaving 17 bases between the germline ends. CDR1 SGHTA and CDR2 FQGNSA come from the germline V gene. CDR3 length: 16 amino acids. CDR3 amino acids: CASSPPGWSKNTEAFF. DNA for the CDR3: TGTGCCAGCAGCCCCCCGGGGTGGTCAAAGAACACTGAAGCTTTCTTT. The entire variable domain, with the rest obtained from reference TRBV7-2 and TRBJ1-1, is as follows: GAGVSQSPSNKVTEKGKDVELRCDPISGHTALYWYRQSLGQGLEFLIYFQGNSAPDKSGLPSDRFSAERTGGSVSTLTIQRTQQEDSAVYLCASSPPGWSKNTEAFFGQGTRLTVV.

The V call is TRBV19, the J call TRBJ1-2; no definite D call. CDR3 length: 13 residues. Looked up from germline, CDR1 is LNHDA and CDR2 is SQIVND (reference sequence). Trimming left V 5 bases short and J 4 bases short, with 11 bases between. The DNA of the CDR3 is TGTGCCAGTAGTGTCGGGCGTTTCTATGGCTACACCTTC. Residues: CASSVGRFYGYTF.

The chain joins TRBV5-5 to TRBJ2-2; D not resolved. V gave up 0 bases and J gave up 4 bases, with 13 bases separating them. The CDR3 length is 16 residues. Germline-derived CDR1 and CDR2 are SGHKS and YYEKEE (reference sequence). CDR3 sequence reads: CASSLVGSSGTGELFF. DNA of the CDR3: TGTGCCAGCAGCTTGGTGGGGTCCTCGGGCACCGGGGAGCTGTTTTTT.

This rearrangement joins TRBV29-1 to TRBJ2-5, with D possibly matching TRBD1 (5 bases). The V end lost 5 bases, the J end lost 2 bases, and 9 bases lay between the germline ends. Germline lookup yields CDR1 SQVTM and CDR2 ANQGSEA. The CDR3 is made up of 12 amino acids. The CDR3 reads CSVSSGQETQYF. DNA for the CDR3: TGCAGCGTTTCCTCAGGGCAAGAGACCCAGTACTTC.

The chain combines TRBV7-9 with TRBJ1-6; D unclear. In germline, CDR1 is SEHNR, CDR2 FQNEAQ (reference sequence). V lost 5 bases and J 8 bases, leaving 13 bases between the germline ends. This CDR3 spans 14 amino acids. The CDR3 reads CASSRQNGDSPLHF. CDR3 DNA: TGTGCCAGCAGCCGACAAAACGGGGATTCACCCCTCCACTTT.

The gene calls are TRBV19 and TRBJ1-5; 9 bases fit TRBD1. The length of the CDR3 is 16 residues. Germline V gives CDR1 LNHDA, CDR2 SQIVND (reference sequence). V gave up 7 bases and J gave up 6 bases; unmatched junction bases: 13. The CDR3 DNA sequence: TGTGCCAGTAACCTGAGACAGGGGGTAGTAGGTCAGCCCCAGCATTTT. This encodes CASNLRQGVVGQPQHF.

This clone turned up a few times. V usage is TRBV9 and J usage is TRBJ2-5; D gene unclear. Per germline, CDR1 SGDLS and CDR2 YYNGEE. V was shortened by 0 bases and J by 7 bases, with 13 bases between the two germline ends. The CDR3 consists of 14 residues. As DNA, the CDR3 is TGTGCCAGCAGCGTAGGGACCCCCACGGGGACCCAGTACTTC. Encoded protein: CASSVGTPTGTQYF.

The gene calls are TRBV7-9 and TRBJ2-6; TRBD1 is a possible D gene (7 bases). The CDR3 is made up of 16 amino acids. The V end lost 8 bases, the J end lost 2 bases, and 16 bases lay between the germline ends. Per the germline V gene, CDR1 is SEHNR and CDR2 is FQNEAQ (reference sequence). CDR3 loop: CASGPEGAPGANVLTF. The DNA for the CDR3 is TGTGCCAGCGGCCCGGAGGGGGCGCCTGGGGCCAACGTCCTGACTTTC.

The chain recombines TRBV7-2 with TRBJ2-1, with unresolved D. Trimming removed 5 bases at V and 1 base at J, with 12 bases between. Germline CDR1 reads SGHTA; CDR2 reads FQGNSA. This CDR3 comprises 15 residues. The CDR3 loop reads CASSAARLSYNEQFF. The CDR3 bases are TGTGCCAGCAGCGCGGCTCGGCTTTCCTACAATGAGCAGTTCTTC.

J is TRBJ2-5 and V is TRBV11-2, with 10 bases that match TRBD2. Germline loops: CDR1 SGHAT, CDR2 FQNNGV. Trimming removed 3 bases from V and 5 bases from J; junction bases left unmatched: 6. The CDR3 consists of 15 residues. As DNA, the CDR3 is TGTGCCAGCAGCTTTATTAGCGGGGGGTCTGAGACCCAGTACTTC. Amino acid sequence: CASSFISGGSETQYF. Full variable domain (remainder filled in from reference TRBV11-2 and TRBJ2-5): EAGVAQSPRYKIIEKRQSVAFWCNPISGHATLYWYQQILGQGPKLLIQFQNNGVVDDSQLPKDRFSAERLKGVDSTLKIQPAKLEDSAVYLCASSFISGGSETQYFGPGTRLLVL.

The genes are TRBV6-6 and TRBJ2-3; 9 bases line up with TRBD2. This CDR3 contains 14 residues. V gave up 6 bases and J gave up 5 bases; unmatched junction bases: 6. The germline gives CDR1 MNHNY, CDR2 SVGAGI (reference sequence). This chain's CDR3 is CASRPGTSLDTQYF. The CDR3 DNA reads TGTGCCAGCAGGCCCGGGACTAGCCTAGATACGCAGTATTTT.

This clone is a singleton in its sample. The chain combines TRBV5-8 with TRBJ1-4, with a weak D call TRBD1 (5 bases). Per germline, CDR1 SGHTS and CDR2 YDEGEE. This CDR3 spans 17 amino acids. Trimming took 3 bases from V and 2 from J, leaving 17 bases between them. The CDR3 is CASSSHTGGVTNEKLFF. CDR3 DNA: TGTGCCAGCAGCTCACACACCGGAGGGGTTACTAATGAAAAACTGTTTTTT.

This clone was seen more than once but under ten times. The chain couples TRBV7-8 to TRBJ1-1; tentative D call: TRBD1 (5 bases). This CDR3 contains 15 residues. Per the germline V gene, CDR1 is SGHVS and CDR2 is FQNEAQ. V lost 2 bases to trimming and J lost 1 base, with 11 bases between them. In nucleotides, the CDR3 is TGTGCCAGCAGCTTATCCGGACAAGCGAACACTGAAGCTTTCTTT. Its protein is CASSLSGQANTEAFF.

CDR3 nucleotides: TGTGCCAGCAGTGTAGTTCAGAGGAATTCACCCCTCCACTTT. Residues: CASSVVQRNSPLHF. The rearrangement joins TRBV25-1 to TRBJ1-6; D not certain. V shed 4 bases and J shed 7 bases, with 11 bases lying between them. The CDR3 is 14 residues long. Looked up from germline, CDR1 is MGHDK and CDR2 is SYGVNS.